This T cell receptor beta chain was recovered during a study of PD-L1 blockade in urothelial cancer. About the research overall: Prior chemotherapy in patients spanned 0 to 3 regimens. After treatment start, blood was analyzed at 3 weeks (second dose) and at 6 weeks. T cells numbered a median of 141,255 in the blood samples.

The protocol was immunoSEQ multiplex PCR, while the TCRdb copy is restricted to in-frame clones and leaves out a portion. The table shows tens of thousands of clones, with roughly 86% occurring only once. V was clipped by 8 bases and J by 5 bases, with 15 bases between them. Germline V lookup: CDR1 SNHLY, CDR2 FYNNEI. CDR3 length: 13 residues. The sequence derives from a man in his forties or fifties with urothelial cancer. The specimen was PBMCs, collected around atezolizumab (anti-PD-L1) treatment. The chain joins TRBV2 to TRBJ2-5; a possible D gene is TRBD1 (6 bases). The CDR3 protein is CASADTGIETQYF. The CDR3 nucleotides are TGTGCCAGCGCCGATACAGGGATTGAGACCCAGTACTTC.